Sequencing of this T cell receptor (beta chain) was carried out in a study of identical twins (dated by TCRdb to the mid-2010s). At the level of the whole study: To test whether fetal clonotypes persist, this study deep-sequenced TCR alpha and beta repertoires from monozygotic twins, from unrelated adults of various ages, and from cord blood. To rule out contamination, the twin experiments were replicated at different times with different library preparation protocols. The research as a whole found: Recombination models systematically underestimated out-of-frame TCR alpha sharing in monozygotic twins but agreed with sharing between unrelated individuals. The excess sharing between twins in beta out-of-frame sequences was weaker because fewer shared sequences reduced the signal-to-noise ratio. Out-of-frame TCR alpha sequences shared between twins showed an excess of low generation-probability sequences compared with coincidental sharing between unrelated individuals. Fewer insertions were carried by abundant cord blood beta clonotypes; a weaker similar trend was observed in young adult naive repertoires, while no such trend was observed in memory repertoires. Because the same donors could not be followed over many years, the conclusions depended on cross-sectional statistical analysis. Zero-insertion analyses could be partly confounded by invariant T cells such as MAIT and iNKT, though diverse VJ usage argued against such confounding for most clonotypes.

From its cysteine to its phenylalanine, the CDR3 spans 17 amino acids. Only the CDR3 region is kept as DNA, spanning 51 bases read in frame from base 1. The V end loses 0 bases and the J end loses 1 base, and a stretch of 17 bases separates them. Taken from the germline V gene (reference sequence), the CDR1 and CDR2 loops are DFQATT and SNEGSKA. Every donor in the study was a healthy Caucasian. Three pairs of female monozygotic twins, all aged about 18 to 30 years, were included in the twin cohort. Positive isolation kits from Invitrogen were used to isolate the CD4+ and CD8+ T cell populations. This clonotype was picked up a small number of times. Its antigen is still unknown. Base qualities are not provided; no much larger clone lies one nucleotide away. Library generation was performed with 5' RACE. Sequencing was performed on an Illumina HiSeq 2000. Template switching introduced a universal primer binding site; the final cDNA contained a unique molecular identifier, enabling accurate counting of TCR cDNA molecules. First-strand cDNA for TCR alpha and beta chains was synthesized from specific primers in the conserved constant-segment region. To control for contamination, every cDNA library was double barcoded, receiving both a SMART-Mk sample barcode and Illumina barcodes. TruSeq adapter sequences along with Illumina sample barcodes were introduced in two successive PCR steps. TCR alpha and beta cDNA libraries were sequenced on the Illumina HiSeq platform with custom primers. In the paper's pipeline: MiGEC was used to process raw reads and extract unique molecular identifiers, and MiXCR was used to find CDR3 positions. Recombination models were inferred per individual with the repgenHMM and IGoR tools using an EM algorithm. The analysis of shared clonotypes was done with the tcR package in R, with sharing normalized by the product of cloneset sizes. Out-of-frame nonproductive sequences were analyzed to study raw recombination free of thymic and clonal selection effects. TCRdb took the public reads, trimmed them with fastp at Q25, ran MiXCR for clone calling and kept in-frame beta chains. Each record represents a unique CDR3 protein, reported with the most common genes and DNA among its rows. The V and J calls follow TCRdb's processing rather than the paper's. In this sample the table shows fewer than 550,000 distinct CDR3 sequences, around an eighth of which occur a single time. The leading ten clones occupy approximately 1% of the sample.

This sample was shared with a second study, whose subject was yellow fever vaccine responses in identical twins. Taken from the second paper: According to the authors, in identical twins the way T cells responded to vaccination appeared partly convergent and partly personalized. In identical twins, the study followed T cell clones that responded to the vaccine with precision.

Input material: CD4+ T cells sorted from blood. The sequence joins TRBV20-1 to TRBJ2-3; the D gene assignment is ambiguous. This clonotype was obtained from a woman between 18 and 30 years old in good health. The DNA is TGCAGTGCTAGAGAGTCCTGGATTCTCTCCGGCACAGATACGCAGTATTTT. It translates to CSARESWILSGTDTQYF.